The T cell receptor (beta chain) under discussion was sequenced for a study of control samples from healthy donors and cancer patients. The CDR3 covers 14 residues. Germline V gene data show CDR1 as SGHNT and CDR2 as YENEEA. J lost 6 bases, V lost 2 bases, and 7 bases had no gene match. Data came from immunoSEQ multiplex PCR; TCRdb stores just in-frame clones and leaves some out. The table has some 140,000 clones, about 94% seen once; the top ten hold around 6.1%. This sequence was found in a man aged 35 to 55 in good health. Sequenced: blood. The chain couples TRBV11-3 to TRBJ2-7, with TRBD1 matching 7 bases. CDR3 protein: CASSLSGQSTEQYF. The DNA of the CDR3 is TGTGCCAGCAGCTTATCGGGACAGAGTACCGAGCAGTACTTC.